This TCR beta chain was obtained from a study of shared clonotypes between healthy human individuals. General study points: Sampling covered nothing but blood. Tissue TCR repertoires likely differ from those found in blood.

Regarding this clone: Its antigen is still unknown.

In replicate PCRs of sorted subsets, approximately 200 ng DNA, approximately 30,000 T cell genomes, was used. Sequenced by immunoSEQ multiplex PCR; TCRdb stores in-frame clones only, minus some. The table shows more than 2 million clones, with about 95% occurring only once. Terminally differentiated effector memory CD45RA+ cells were left out of the naive CD8 fraction, which was CD45RO-negative and positively selected for CCR7. Germline CDR1 is MNHNY and CDR2 is SVGAGI (reference sequence). J lost 5 bases, V lost 7 bases, and 11 bases had no gene match. The CDR3 covers 15 residues. Sequences were obtained from naive CD8+ T cells sorted from blood. This receptor was identified in a man aged 18 to 29 in good health. The rearrangement uses TRBV6-6 and TRBJ2-5, with 9 bases lining up with TRBD1. CDR3 nucleotides: TGTGCCAGCACCGCACTGGGACAGGGTTATGAGACCCAGTACTTC. Translated: CASTALGQGYETQYF.